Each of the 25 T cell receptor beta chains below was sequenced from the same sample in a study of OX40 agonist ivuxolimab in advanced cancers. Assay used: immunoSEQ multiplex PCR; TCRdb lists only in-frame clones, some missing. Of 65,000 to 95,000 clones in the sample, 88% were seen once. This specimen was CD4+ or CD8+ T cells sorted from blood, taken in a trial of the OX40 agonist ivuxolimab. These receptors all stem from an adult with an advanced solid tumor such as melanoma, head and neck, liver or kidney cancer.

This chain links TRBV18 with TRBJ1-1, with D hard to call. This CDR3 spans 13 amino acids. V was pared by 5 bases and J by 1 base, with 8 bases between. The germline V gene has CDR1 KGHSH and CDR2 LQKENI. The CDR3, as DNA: TGTGCCAGCTCAAATGGAGGGAACACTGAAGCTTTCTTT. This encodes CASSNGGNTEAFF.

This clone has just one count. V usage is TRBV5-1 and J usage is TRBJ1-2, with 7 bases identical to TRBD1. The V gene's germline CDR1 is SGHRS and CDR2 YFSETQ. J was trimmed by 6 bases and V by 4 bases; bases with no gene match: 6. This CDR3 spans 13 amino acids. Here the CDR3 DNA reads TGCGCCAGCAGCCAGGGACAGCAACATGGCTACACCTTC. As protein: CASSQGQQHGYTF.

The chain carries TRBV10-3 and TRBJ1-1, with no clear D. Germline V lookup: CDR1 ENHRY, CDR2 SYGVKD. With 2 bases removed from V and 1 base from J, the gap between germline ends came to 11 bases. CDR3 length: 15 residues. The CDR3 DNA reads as TGTGCCATCAGTGAGCGGGCCTTACGGAACACTGAAGCTTTCTTT. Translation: CAISERALRNTEAFF.

DNA for the CDR3: TGCGCCAGCAGCCAAGTTCTGCAGGCCTACGAGCAGTACTTC. Protein sequence: CASSQVLQAYEQYF. The chain links TRBV4-3 to TRBJ2-7; no reliable D call. In germline, CDR1 is LGHNA, CDR2 YSLEER. The CDR3 consists of 14 residues. The V end was cut by 1 base, the J end by 2 bases, with 9 bases between.

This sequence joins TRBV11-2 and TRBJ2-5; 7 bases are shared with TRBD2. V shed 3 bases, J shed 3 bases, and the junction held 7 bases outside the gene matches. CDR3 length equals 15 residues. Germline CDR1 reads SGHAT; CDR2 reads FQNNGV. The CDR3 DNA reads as TGTGCCAGCAGCTTCCGAGCGGCGGGGGAAGAGACCCAGTACTTC. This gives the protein CASSFRAAGEETQYF.

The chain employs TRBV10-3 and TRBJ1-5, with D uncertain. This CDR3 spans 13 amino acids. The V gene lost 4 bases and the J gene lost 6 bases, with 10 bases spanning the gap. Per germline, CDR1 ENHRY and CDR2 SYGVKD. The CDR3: CAISARTGQPQHF. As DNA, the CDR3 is TGTGCCATCAGTGCTAGAACGGGTCAGCCCCAGCATTTT.

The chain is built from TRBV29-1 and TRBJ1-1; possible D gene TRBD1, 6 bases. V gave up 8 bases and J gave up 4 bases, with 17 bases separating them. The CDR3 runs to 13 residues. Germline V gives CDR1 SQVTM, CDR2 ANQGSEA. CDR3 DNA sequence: TGCAGCATATTTCCAGGGGTTGGCACTGAAGCTTTCTTT. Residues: CSIFPGVGTEAFF.

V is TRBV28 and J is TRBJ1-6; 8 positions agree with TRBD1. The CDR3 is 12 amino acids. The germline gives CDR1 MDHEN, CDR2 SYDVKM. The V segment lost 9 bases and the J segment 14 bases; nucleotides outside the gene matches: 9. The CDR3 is CASGTGRGALHF. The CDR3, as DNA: TGTGCCAGTGGGACAGGACGGGGAGCCCTCCACTTT.

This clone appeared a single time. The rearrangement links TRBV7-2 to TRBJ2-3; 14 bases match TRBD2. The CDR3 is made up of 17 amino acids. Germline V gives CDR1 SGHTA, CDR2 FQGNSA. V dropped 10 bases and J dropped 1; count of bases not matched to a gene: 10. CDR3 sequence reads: CATTTAGLAGGTDTQYF. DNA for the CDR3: TGTGCCACCACTACAGCGGGACTAGCGGGGGGCACAGATACGCAGTATTTT.

CDR3 amino acids: CASSTTGRREKLFF. In nucleotides, the CDR3 is TGTGCCAGCAGCACGACAGGGCGACGGGAAAAACTGTTTTTT. The genes are TRBV9 and TRBJ1-4, with TRBD1 identical over 7 bases. Germline-derived CDR1 and CDR2 are SGDLS and YYNGEE. V lost 4 bases, J lost 8 bases, and 8 bases stayed unmatched. There are 14 residues in the CDR3.

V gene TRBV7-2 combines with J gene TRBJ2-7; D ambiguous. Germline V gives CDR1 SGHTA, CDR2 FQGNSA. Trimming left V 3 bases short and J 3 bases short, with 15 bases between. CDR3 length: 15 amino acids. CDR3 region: CASSLVTSFHYEQYF. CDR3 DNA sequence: TGTGCCAGCAGCTTGGTAACGTCTTTTCACTACGAGCAGTACTTC.

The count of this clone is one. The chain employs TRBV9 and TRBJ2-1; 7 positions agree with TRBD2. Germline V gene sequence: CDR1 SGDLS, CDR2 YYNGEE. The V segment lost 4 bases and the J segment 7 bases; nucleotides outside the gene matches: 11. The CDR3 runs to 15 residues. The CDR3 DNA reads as TGTGCCAGCAGCCCCCGGGACTACCTCGGGAATGAGCAGTTCTTC. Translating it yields CASSPRDYLGNEQFF. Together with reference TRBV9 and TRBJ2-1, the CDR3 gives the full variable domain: DSGVTQTPKHLITATGQRVTLRCSPRSGDLSVYWYQQSLDQGLQFLIQYYNGEERAKGNILERFSAQQFPDLHSELNLSSLELGDSALYFCASSPRDYLGNEQFFGPGTRLTVL.

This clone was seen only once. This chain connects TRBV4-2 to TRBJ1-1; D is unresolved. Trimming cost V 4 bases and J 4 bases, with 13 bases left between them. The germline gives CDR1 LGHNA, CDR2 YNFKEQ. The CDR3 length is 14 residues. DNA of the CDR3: TGTGCCAGCAGCCCGGCCGCCGGAAGCACTGAAGCTTTCTTT. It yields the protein CASSPAAGSTEAFF.

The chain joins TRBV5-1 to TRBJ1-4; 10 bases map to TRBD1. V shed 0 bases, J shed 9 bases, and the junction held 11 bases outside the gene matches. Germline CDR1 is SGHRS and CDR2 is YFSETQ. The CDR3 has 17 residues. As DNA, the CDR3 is TGCGCCAGCAGCTTGGCCGACAGGGGGCGCAGCGGTAAAAAACTGTTTTTT. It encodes CASSLADRGRSGKKLFF.

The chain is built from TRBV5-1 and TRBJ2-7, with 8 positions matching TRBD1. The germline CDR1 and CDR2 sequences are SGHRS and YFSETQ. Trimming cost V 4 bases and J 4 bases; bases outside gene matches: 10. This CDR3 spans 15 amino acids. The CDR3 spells CASSGGQGKIYEQYF. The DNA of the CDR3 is TGCGCCAGCAGCGGTGGACAGGGAAAGATATACGAGCAGTACTTC.

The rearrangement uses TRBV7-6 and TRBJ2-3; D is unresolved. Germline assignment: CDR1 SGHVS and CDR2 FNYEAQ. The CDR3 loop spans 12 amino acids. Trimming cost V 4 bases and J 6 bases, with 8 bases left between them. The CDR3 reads CASSSLTDTQYF. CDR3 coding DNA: TGTGCCAGCAGCTCGCTCACCGATACGCAGTATTTT.

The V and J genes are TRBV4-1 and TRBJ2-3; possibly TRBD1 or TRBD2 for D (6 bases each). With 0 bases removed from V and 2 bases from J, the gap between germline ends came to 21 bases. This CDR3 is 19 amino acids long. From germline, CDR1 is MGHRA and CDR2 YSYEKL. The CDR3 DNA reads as TGCGCCAGCAGCCAAGATAGGTCTAGTGGGGGGCCCGTCACAGATACGCAGTATTTT. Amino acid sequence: CASSQDRSSGGPVTDTQYF.

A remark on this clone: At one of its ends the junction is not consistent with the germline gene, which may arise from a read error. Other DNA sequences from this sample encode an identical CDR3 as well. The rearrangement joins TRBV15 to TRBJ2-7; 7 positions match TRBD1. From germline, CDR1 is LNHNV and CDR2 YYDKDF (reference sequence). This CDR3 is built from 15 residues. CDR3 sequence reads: CATSRRTGKHYEQYF. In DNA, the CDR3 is TGTGCCACCAGCAGACGGACAGGTAAACACTACGAACAGTACTTC.

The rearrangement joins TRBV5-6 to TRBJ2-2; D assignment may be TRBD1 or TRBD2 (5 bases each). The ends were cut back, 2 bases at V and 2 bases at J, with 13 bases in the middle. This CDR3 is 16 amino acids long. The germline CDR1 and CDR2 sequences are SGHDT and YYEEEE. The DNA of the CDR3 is TGTGCCAGCAGCTTATTAGTGGGGGAAAACACCGGGGAGCTGTTTTTT. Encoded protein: CASSLLVGENTGELFF.

The CDR3 is CASSRGQNGANVLTF. The CDR3, as DNA: TGTGCCAGTAGTCGTGGACAAAATGGGGCCAACGTCCTGACTTTC. V gene TRBV19 combines with J gene TRBJ2-6, with D tentatively TRBD1 (5 bases). The CDR3 has 15 amino acids. Germline V CDR1 and CDR2: LNHDA, SQIVND (reference sequence). Trimming pared 5 bases from V and 3 bases from J, leaving 11 bases between.

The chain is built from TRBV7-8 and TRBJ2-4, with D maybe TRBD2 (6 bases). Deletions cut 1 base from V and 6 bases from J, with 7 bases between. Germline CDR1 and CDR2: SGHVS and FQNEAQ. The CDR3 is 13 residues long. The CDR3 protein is CASSLGRGNIQYF. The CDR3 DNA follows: TGTGCCAGCAGCTTAGGGAGGGGAAACATTCAGTACTTC.

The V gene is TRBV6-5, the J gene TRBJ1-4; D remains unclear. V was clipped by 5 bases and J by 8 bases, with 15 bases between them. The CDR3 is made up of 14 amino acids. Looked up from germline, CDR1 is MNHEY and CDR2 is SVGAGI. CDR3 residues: CASSDVPTEEKLFF. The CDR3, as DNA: TGTGCCAGCAGTGACGTACCTACGGAGGAAAAACTGTTTTTT.

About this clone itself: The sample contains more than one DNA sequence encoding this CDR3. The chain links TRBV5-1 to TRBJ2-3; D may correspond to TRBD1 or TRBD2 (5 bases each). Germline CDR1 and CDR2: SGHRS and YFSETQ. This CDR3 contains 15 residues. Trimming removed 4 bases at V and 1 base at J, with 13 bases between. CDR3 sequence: CASSPLVGGTDTQYF. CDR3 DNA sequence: TGCGCCAGCAGCCCTTTAGTGGGGGGCACAGATACGCAGTATTTT.

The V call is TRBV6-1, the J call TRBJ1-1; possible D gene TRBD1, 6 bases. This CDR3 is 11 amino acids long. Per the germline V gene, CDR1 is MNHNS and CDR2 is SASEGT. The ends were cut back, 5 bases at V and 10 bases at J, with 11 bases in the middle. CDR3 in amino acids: CASSSVQGAFF. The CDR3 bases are TGTGCCAGCAGTTCCGTACAGGGAGCTTTCTTT.

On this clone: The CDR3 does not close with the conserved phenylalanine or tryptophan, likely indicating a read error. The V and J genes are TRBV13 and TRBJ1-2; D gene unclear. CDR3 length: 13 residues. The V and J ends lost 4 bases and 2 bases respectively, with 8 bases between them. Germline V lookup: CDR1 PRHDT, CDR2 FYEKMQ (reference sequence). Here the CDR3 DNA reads TGTGCCAGCAGCTCACCCGCCAACTATGGCTACACCCTC. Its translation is CASSSPANYGYTL.